This T cell receptor (beta chain) was documented in a study of blood T cells in healthy people across ages. Each individual donor underwent a draw of ten milliliters of peripheral blood. A second roughly 6 to 11 cycle PCR used barcoded and J-beta primers. MiXCR was run by TCRdb on the 5' RACE reads, yielding one entry per CDR3 protein. The sample has 600,000 to 850,000 distinct CDR3 sequences; roughly 25% are singletons. This clonotype was observed a handful of times. The CDR3 is made up of 15 amino acids. Per germline, CDR1 SEHNR and CDR2 FQNEAQ (reference sequence). This same sample was also taken into another study, of T cells of mothers and their children.

Sequencing was performed on blood. This TCR came from a boy under 18 in good health. V usage is TRBV7-9 and J usage is TRBJ2-1; 7 bases are a match to TRBD2. The closer fit of TRBJ2-7 to the DNA end suggests the J call may be wrong. CDR3 residues: CASSLLRSGGSEQYF. The CDR3 DNA follows: TGTGCCAGCAGCTTATTAAGATCGGGGGGATCCGAGCAGTACTTC.